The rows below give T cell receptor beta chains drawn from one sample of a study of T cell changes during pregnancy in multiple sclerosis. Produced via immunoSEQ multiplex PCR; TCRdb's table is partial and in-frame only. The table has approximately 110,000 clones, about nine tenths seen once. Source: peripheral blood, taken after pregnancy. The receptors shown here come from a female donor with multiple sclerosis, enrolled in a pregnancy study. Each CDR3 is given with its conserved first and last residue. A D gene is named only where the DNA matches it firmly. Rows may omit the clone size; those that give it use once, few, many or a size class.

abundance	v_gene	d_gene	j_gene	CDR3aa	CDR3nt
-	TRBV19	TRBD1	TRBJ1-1	CASSPWDRGRKGVNTEAFF	TGTGCCAGTAGTCCTTGGGACAGGGGGCGTAAAGGCGTGAACACTGAAGCTTTCTTT
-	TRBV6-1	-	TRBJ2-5	CASSVTGTKTRETQYF	TGTGCCAGCAGTGTAACAGGGACCAAGACCCGGGAGACCCAGTACTTC
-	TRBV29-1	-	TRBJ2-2	CSVEVSSGTGELFF	TGCAGCGTTGAGGTTAGCTCCGGAACCGGGGAGCTGTTTTTT
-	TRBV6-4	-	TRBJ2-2	CADPGQNTGELFF	TGTGCCGACCCGGGACAGAACACCGGGGAGCTGTTTTTT
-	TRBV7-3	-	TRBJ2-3	CASSLTGADTQYF	TGTGCCAGCAGCTTAACGGGCGCAGATACGCAGTATTTT
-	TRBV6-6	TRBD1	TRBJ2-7	CASSYGQGATYEQYF	TGTGCCAGCAGTTACGGACAGGGGGCTACCTACGAGCAGTACTTC
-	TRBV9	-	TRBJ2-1	CASSARLDYNEQFF	TGTGCCAGCAGCGCACGACTAGATTACAATGAGCAGTTCTTC
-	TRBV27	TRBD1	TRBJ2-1	CASSPGTGSPEQFF	TGTGCCAGCAGTCCCGGGACAGGTAGCCCGGAGCAGTTCTTC
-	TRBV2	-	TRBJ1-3	CASILGGDGGNTIYF	TGTGCCAGCATCTTGGGGGGGGACGGTGGAAACACCATATATTTT
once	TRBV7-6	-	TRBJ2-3	CASSLKTASTDTQYF	TGTGCCAGCAGCTTAAAGACAGCTAGCACAGATACGCAGTATTTT
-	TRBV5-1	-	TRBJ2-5	CASSLAGTLQETQYF	TGCGCCAGCAGCTTAGCGGGTACCCTCCAAGAGACCCAGTACTTC
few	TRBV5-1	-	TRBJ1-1	CASSFRANTEAFF	TGCGCCAGCAGCTTCAGGGCCAACACTGAAGCTTTCTTT
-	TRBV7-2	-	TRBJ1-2	CASSSDMGGYTF	TGTGCCAGCAGCTCAGACATGGGTGGCTACACCTTC
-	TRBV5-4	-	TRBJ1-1	CASSLFQGLVNTEAFF	TGTGCCAGCAGCTTGTTTCAGGGGCTAGTGAACACTGAAGCTTTCTTT
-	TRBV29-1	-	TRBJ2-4	CSVEAPGGKNIQYF	TGCAGCGTTGAAGCTCCAGGGGGGAAAAACATTCAGTACTTC
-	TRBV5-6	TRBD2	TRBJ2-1	CASRPSGDAYNEQFF	TGTGCCAGCAGGCCTAGCGGGGATGCCTACAATGAGCAGTTCTTC
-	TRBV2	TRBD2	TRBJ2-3	CASSENWRGDTQYF	TGTGCCAGCAGTGAAAATTGGCGGGGGGATACGCAGTATTTT
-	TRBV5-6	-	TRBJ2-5	CASLPRRAHVTQETQYF	TGTGCCAGCCTCCCAAGGCGGGCCCATGTTACTCAAGAGACCCAGTACTTC
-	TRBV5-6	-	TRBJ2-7	CASSWSTVEHEQYF	TGTGCCAGCAGCTGGTCGACAGTGGAGCACGAGCAGTACTTC
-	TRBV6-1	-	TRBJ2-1	CASSVYPSLSGDEQFF	TGTGCCAGCAGTGTATATCCATCGCTATCGGGGGATGAGCAGTTCTTC
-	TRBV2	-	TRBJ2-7	CASSARGRQSSYEQYF	TGTGCCAGCAGCGCCAGGGGACGGCAGAGCTCCTACGAGCAGTACTTC
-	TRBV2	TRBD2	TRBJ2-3	CASSADSGGTDTQYF	TGTGCCAGCAGTGCCGACAGCGGGGGCACAGATACGCAGTATTTT
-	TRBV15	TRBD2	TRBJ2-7	CATSPGLAVSEQYF	TGTGCCACCAGCCCGGGACTAGCGGTCTCCGAGCAGTACTTC
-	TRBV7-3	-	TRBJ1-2	CASPDSVLAGYTF	TGTGCCAGCCCGGACTCGGTGTTAGCGGGCTACACCTTC
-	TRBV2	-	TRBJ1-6	CASRSSVISYNSPLHF	TGTGCCAGCAGGTCGTCTGTTATCTCCTATAATTCACCCCTCCACTTT
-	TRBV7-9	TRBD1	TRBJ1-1	CASSWTGAGNTEAFF	TGTGCCAGCAGTTGGACAGGGGCCGGGAACACTGAAGCTTTCTTT
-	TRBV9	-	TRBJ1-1	CASSLGGVSNTEAFF	TGTGCCAGCAGCTTGGGAGGGGTTTCGAACACTGAAGCTTTCTTT
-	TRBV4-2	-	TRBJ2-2	CASLSRQGTGELFF	TGTGCCAGCCTCTCGAGGCAGGGCACCGGGGAGCTGTTTTTT
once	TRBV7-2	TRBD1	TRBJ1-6	CASSPLDRDNSPLHF	TGTGCCAGCAGCCCCCTCGACAGGGACAATTCACCCCTCCACTTT
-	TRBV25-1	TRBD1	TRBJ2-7	CASGGTGDYEQYF	TGTGCCAGCGGTGGGACAGGGGACTACGAGCAGTACTTC
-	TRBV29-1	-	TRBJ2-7	CSATTHRTEQYF	TGCAGCGCTACCACACACAGGACCGAGCAGTACTTC
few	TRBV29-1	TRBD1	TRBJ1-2	CSAGTGRRVGGYTF	TGCAGCGCTGGGACAGGGCGCCGGGTCGGTGGCTACACCTTC
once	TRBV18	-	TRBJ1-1	CASSPPAIKNTEAFF	TGTGCCAGCTCACCACCGGCCATAAAGAACACTGAAGCTTTCTTT
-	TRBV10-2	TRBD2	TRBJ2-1	CASSLLAGGSYNEQFF	TGCGCCAGCAGCCTCTTAGCGGGGGGCTCCTACAATGAGCAGTTCTTC
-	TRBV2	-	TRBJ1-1	CASGGDLNTEAFF	TGTGCCAGCGGTGGAGATTTGAACACTGAAGCTTTCTTT
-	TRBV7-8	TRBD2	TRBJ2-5	CASRISGGAGETQYF	TGTGCCAGCAGGATTAGCGGGGGGGCCGGGGAGACCCAGTACTTC
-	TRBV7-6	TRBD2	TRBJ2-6	CASSLITGGISGANVLTF	TGTGCCAGCAGCTTAATAACGGGGGGAATCTCTGGGGCCAACGTCCTGACTTTC
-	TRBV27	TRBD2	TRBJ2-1	CASRPRTSGHYNEQFF	TGTGCCAGCAGACCTCGGACTAGCGGCCACTACAATGAGCAGTTCTTC
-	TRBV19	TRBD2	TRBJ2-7	CASSIGASGAYEQYF	TGTGCCAGTAGTATAGGAGCTAGCGGGGCCTACGAGCAGTACTTC
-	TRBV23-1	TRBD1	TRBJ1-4	CASSHRDSWREKLFF	TGCGCCAGCAGTCACAGGGACAGCTGGAGGGAAAAACTGTTTTTT
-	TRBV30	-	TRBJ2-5	CAWNRGVGETQYF	TGTGCCTGGAACCGCGGGGTGGGTGAGACCCAGTACTTC
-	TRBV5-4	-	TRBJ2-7	CASSWVEADEQYF	TGTGCCAGCAGCTGGGTAGAGGCAGACGAGCAGTACTTC
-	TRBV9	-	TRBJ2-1	CASSVSGAINEQFF	TGTGCCAGCAGCGTATCAGGGGCTATCAATGAGCAGTTCTTC
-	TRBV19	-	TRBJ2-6	CASSIPGFDVLTF	TGTGCCAGTAGTATTCCAGGCTTCGACGTCCTGACTTTC
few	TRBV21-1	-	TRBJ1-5	CASSNRGHQPQHF	TGTGCCAGCAGCAACAGGGGCCATCAGCCCCAGCATTTT
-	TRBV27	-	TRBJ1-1	CASSVRGVNTEAFF	TGTGCCAGCAGTGTCCGGGGGGTGAACACTGAAGCTTTCTTT
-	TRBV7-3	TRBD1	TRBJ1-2	CASSTGTAIGGYTF	TGTGCCAGCAGCACCGGGACAGCAATTGGTGGCTACACCTTC
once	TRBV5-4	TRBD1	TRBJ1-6	CASSQGQPLDNSPLHF	TGTGCCAGCAGCCAGGGACAGCCCCTAGATAATTCACCCCTCCACTTT
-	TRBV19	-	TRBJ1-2	CASSIETSGFNYGYTF	TGTGCCAGTAGTATAGAAACGTCGGGTTTCAACTATGGCTACACCTTC
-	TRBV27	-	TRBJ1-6	CASSQVPRALSYNSPLHF	TGTGCCAGCAGTCAGGTCCCGAGGGCCCTTTCTTATAATTCACCCCTCCACTTT
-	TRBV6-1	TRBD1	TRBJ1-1	CASSEAIQGALTEAFF	TGTGCCAGCAGTGAAGCGATACAGGGGGCTTTAACTGAAGCTTTCTTT
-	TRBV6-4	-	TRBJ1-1	CASSDRQDTEAFF	TGTGCCAGCAGTGACAGGCAGGACACTGAAGCTTTCTTT